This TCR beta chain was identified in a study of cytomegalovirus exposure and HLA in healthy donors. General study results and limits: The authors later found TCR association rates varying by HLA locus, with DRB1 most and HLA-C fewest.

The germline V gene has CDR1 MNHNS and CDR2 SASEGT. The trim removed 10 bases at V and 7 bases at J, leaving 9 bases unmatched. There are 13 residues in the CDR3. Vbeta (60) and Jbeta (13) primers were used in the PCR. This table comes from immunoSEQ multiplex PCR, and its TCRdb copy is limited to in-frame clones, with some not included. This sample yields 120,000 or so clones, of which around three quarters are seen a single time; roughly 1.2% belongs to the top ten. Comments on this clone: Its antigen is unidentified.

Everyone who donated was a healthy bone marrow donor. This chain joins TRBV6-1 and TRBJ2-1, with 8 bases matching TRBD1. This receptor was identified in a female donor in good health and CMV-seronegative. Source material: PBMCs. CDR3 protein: CATSGQDHNEQFF. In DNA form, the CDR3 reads TGTGCCACCTCGGGACAGGATCATAATGAGCAGTTCTTC.